The 15 T cell receptor beta chains given below trace back to one sample, sequenced in a study of OX40 agonist ivuxolimab in advanced cancers. Library construction relied on the immunoSEQ multiplex PCR assay. TCRdb mirrors the immuneACCESS table, restricted to in-frame sequences. Some clones are absent from its copies; in checked studies, under half trace to an unresolved V gene, and the reason for the others is unknown. In all, the sample holds some 64,000 clones, and 92% of those were seen once. 0.62% of the sample rests with the top ten. The sequenced sample was CD4+ or CD8+ T cells sorted from blood, obtained in a trial of the OX40 agonist ivuxolimab. The receptors stem from an adult with an advanced solid tumor such as melanoma, head and neck, liver or kidney cancer.

This clone has only one observation. V gene TRBV9 combines with J gene TRBJ1-1; D uncertain. V was trimmed by 3 bases and J by 6 bases, leaving 12 bases between them. CDR1 and CDR2 from the germline V gene are SGDLS and YYNGEE. The CDR3 consists of 13 residues. CDR3 nucleotides: TGTGCCAGCAGCGCTCGGAGCAGCGCTGAAGCTTTCTTT. It specifies CASSARSSAEAFF. The whole variable domain, filled in from reference TRBV9 and TRBJ1-1, reads DSGVTQTPKHLITATGQRVTLRCSPRSGDLSVYWYQQSLDQGLQFLIQYYNGEERAKGNILERFSAQQFPDLHSELNLSSLELGDSALYFCASSARSSAEAFFGQGTRLTVV.

The chain has TRBV6-5 and TRBJ1-4, with TRBD1 matching 7 bases. Per germline, CDR1 MNHEY and CDR2 SVGAGI. The J segment lost 5 bases and the V segment lost 6 bases, leaving 9 bases of the junction unmatched. This CDR3 contains 15 residues. The CDR3 is CASSDPGQVNEKLFF. In DNA, the CDR3 is TGTGCCAGCAGCGACCCCGGACAGGTGAATGAAAAACTGTTTTTT.

The chain is built from TRBV2 and TRBJ2-3; 11 bases are shared with TRBD2. The germline V gene encodes CDR1 SNHLY and CDR2 FYNNEI. The CDR3 covers 16 residues. V lost 9 bases to trimming and J lost 3 bases; unmatched junction nucleotides: 11. The CDR3 DNA follows: TGTGCCAGTGATAGAACTAGCGGGGGAGGTACAGATACGCAGTATTTT. It encodes CASDRTSGGGTDTQYF.

J is TRBJ2-5 and V is TRBV4-1; no clear D gene. Germline-derived CDR1 and CDR2 are MGHRA and YSYEKL. The CDR3 spans 15 residues. V was shortened by 0 bases and J by 5 bases, with 13 bases between the two germline ends. CDR3 sequence reads: CASSQELGERETQYF. The CDR3 bases are TGCGCCAGCAGCCAAGAATTAGGAGAACGGGAGACCCAGTACTTC.

This clone was counted a single time. V is TRBV18 and J is TRBJ2-7; 11 bases map to TRBD2. Germline CDR1 is KGHSH and CDR2 is LQKENI. V shed 3 bases and J 0 bases; nucleotides not matched to a gene: 4. This CDR3 comprises 16 residues. The CDR3 nucleotides are TGTGCCAGCTCACCTATGACTAGCGGGGCCTCCTACGAGCAGTACTTC. Protein product: CASSPMTSGASYEQYF.

This rearrangement joins TRBV19 to TRBJ2-3; D gene ambiguous. Trimming cost V 2 bases and J 2 bases, with 8 bases left between them. Germline V lookup: CDR1 LNHDA, CDR2 SQIVND (reference sequence). The CDR3 is 14 residues long. As DNA, the CDR3 is TGTGCCAGTAGTATAATGCAGAACACAGATACGCAGTATTTT. Translated, it gives CASSIMQNTDTQYF.

The chain couples TRBV6-5 to TRBJ1-2, with unresolved D. The CDR3 has 12 amino acids. Germline V lookup: CDR1 MNHEY, CDR2 SVGAGI. Trimming cost V 5 bases and J 4 bases, with 8 bases left between them. This CDR3 reads CASSPQVYGYTF. For the CDR3, the DNA is TGTGCCAGCAGTCCGCAGGTCTATGGCTACACCTTC.

The chain couples TRBV30 to TRBJ1-6, with no clear D. The germline V gene has CDR1 GTSNPN and CDR2 SVGIG (reference sequence). Trimming left V 2 bases short and J 0 bases short, with 11 bases between. The CDR3 extends over 16 amino acids. This CDR3 is CAWSLTQSSYNSPLHF. As DNA, the CDR3 is TGTGCCTGGAGTTTGACCCAGAGCTCCTATAATTCACCCCTCCACTTT.

This sequence joins TRBV21-1 and TRBJ1-1. TRBV21-1 constitutes a pseudogene. This CDR3 is built from 14 residues. The CDR3 protein is CASSYARMGTEAFF. The CDR3 DNA reads as TGTGCCAGCAGCTATGCCCGGATGGGCACTGAAGCTTTCTTT.

This clone was detected only once. The rearrangement links TRBV6-5 to TRBJ2-3, with 7 bases lining up with TRBD2. V shed 6 bases, J shed 1 base, and the junction held 4 bases outside the gene matches. The CDR3 runs to 14 residues. The germline V gene encodes CDR1 MNHEY and CDR2 SVGAGI. The CDR3 sequence: CASRWGGGTDTQYF. The DNA of the CDR3 is TGTGCCAGCAGATGGGGGGGTGGCACAGATACGCAGTATTTT.

J is TRBJ2-3 and V is TRBV28; D possibly corresponds to TRBD2 (6 bases). The CDR3 covers 14 residues. Germline CDR1 and CDR2: MDHEN and SYDVKM. The V and J ends lost 3 bases and 3 bases respectively, with 10 bases between them. The CDR3 DNA reads as TGTGCCAGCAGTTTCCGGGGGAGTACAGATACGCAGTATTTT. It is translated as CASSFRGSTDTQYF.

The chain links TRBV9 to TRBJ2-3, with a possible D match to TRBD1 (6 bases). CDR3 length equals 15 residues. Germline lookup yields CDR1 SGDLS and CDR2 YYNGEE. The V and J ends lost 2 bases and 2 bases respectively, with 12 bases between them. The CDR3 sequence is CASSVGEGVTDTQYF. The CDR3 nucleotides are TGTGCCAGCAGCGTCGGCGAGGGGGTCACAGATACGCAGTATTTT. Variable domain in full (rest from reference TRBV9 and TRBJ2-3): DSGVTQTPKHLITATGQRVTLRCSPRSGDLSVYWYQQSLDQGLQFLIQYYNGEERAKGNILERFSAQQFPDLHSELNLSSLELGDSALYFCASSVGEGVTDTQYFGPGTRLTVL.

J is TRBJ2-6 and V is TRBV27, with D unclear. Trimming removed 6 bases from V and 1 base from J, with 10 bases in between. Germline V gene sequence: CDR1 MNHEY, CDR2 SMNVEV (reference sequence). This CDR3 has 15 residues. CDR3 sequence reads: CASRRHGSGANVLTF. The DNA for the CDR3 is TGTGCCAGCAGGAGACATGGGTCTGGGGCCAACGTCCTGACTTTC.

The V and J genes are TRBV5-4 and TRBJ2-7, with TRBD1 matching over 8 bases. The CDR3 is 17 amino acids. From germline, CDR1 is SGHNT and CDR2 YYREEE (reference sequence). The V and J ends lost 4 bases and 2 bases, in that order; junction bases with no gene match: 14. The DNA of the CDR3 is TGTGCCAGCAGCCCGCGCGGGACAGGAATCTCCGCCTACGAGCAGTACTTC. The encoded protein is CASSPRGTGISAYEQYF.

This clone was counted once. This chain links TRBV2 with TRBJ2-5; 13 positions match TRBD2. The CDR3 totals 14 residues. V was clipped by 7 bases and J by 4 bases; unmatched bases: 3. The germline V gene has CDR1 SNHLY and CDR2 FYNNEI. CDR3 in DNA: TGTGCCAGCACGGGACTAGCGGGAATAGAGACCCAGTACTTC. The encoded protein is CASTGLAGIETQYF.